This TCR beta chain was sequenced in a study of T-cell reconstitution after alpha-beta-depleted transplantation in children. Looked up from germline, CDR1 is DFQATT and CDR2 is SNEGSKA (reference sequence). The CDR3 consists of 15 residues. V lost 0 bases, J lost 2 bases, and 6 bases stayed unmatched. In its sample, this clonotype was seen many times. Its antigen is undetermined. Preparation of the TCRbeta library involved a method that used unique molecular identifiers. MiXCR, applied by TCRdb to the PCR reads, yields one record per CDR3 protein. The data hold 130,000 to 150,000 distinct CDR3 sequences, with around 8.5% observed a single time. Points from the study as a whole: Surviving recipient T cells and thymic progenitors produced the high day-60 TCRbeta diversity seen in some patients.

The clonotype originates from a female patient aged 2 to 10 who had a stem cell transplant for congenital amegakaryocytic thrombocytopenia, so the T cells may come from the graft donor. Sequencing used PBMCs, mostly from graft donor cells, obtained 180 days after TCRalphabeta/CD19-depleted stem cell transplant. This chain uses TRBV20-1 with TRBJ2-5; 7 nucleotides match TRBD1. The CDR3 loop is CSARDPGQKQETQYF. CDR3 DNA: TGCAGTGCTAGAGATCCGGGACAGAAACAAGAGACCCAGTACTTC.